One sample yielded the 4 T cell receptor beta chains listed below, sequenced in a study of CD4 T cells in relation to SARS-CoV-2 and coronaviruses. TCRdb's copy holds only in-frame clones and misses some; the assay was immunoSEQ multiplex PCR. The profile shows 15,000 to 18,000 clones, about four fifths of them singletons. Unexposed donor CD4+ T cells date from about 2011-2019, before the COVID-19 pandemic. After around nine days of culture, CD4+ T cells were isolated. Their recognized antigens are unknown. The sequenced sample consisted of CD4+ T cells from PBMCs, cultured in vitro. The origin of the receptors is a human donor in good health.

V usage is TRBV11-3 and J usage is TRBJ2-7; no clear D. The germline V gene has CDR1 SGHNT and CDR2 YENEEA. The CDR3 sequence is 14 residues long. The V gene lost 6 bases and the J gene lost 1 base, with 13 bases spanning the gap. CDR3 sequence reads: CASSLLIPSYEQYF. In DNA, the CDR3 is TGTGCCAGCAGTCTACTGATACCATCCTACGAGCAGTACTTC.

This clone was detected a few times. This sequence joins TRBV30 and TRBJ1-4; 8 bases agree with TRBD1. This CDR3 contains 14 residues. V gave up 0 bases and J gave up 5 bases; unmatched junction bases: 2. Germline V gene sequence: CDR1 GTSNPN, CDR2 SVGIG (reference sequence). The CDR3 nucleotides read TGTGCCTGGAGTGTGGGGACAGGAAATGAAAAACTGTTTTTT. Amino acids: CAWSVGTGNEKLFF.

V is TRBV5-1 and J is TRBJ2-5; 10 nucleotides line up with TRBD2. J was trimmed by 5 bases and V by 4 bases; bases with no gene match: 11. The germline gives CDR1 SGHRS, CDR2 YFSETQ. The CDR3 covers 16 residues. The CDR3 sequence is CASSTYIAGGGETQYF. In DNA form, the CDR3 reads TGCGCCAGCAGCACATATATAGCGGGAGGAGGGGAGACCCAGTACTTC.

This chain links TRBV7-3 with TRBJ2-1, with no clear D. Germline CDR1 is SGHTA and CDR2 is FQGTGA. V was clipped by 0 bases and J by 15 bases, with 15 bases between them. The CDR3 covers 13 residues. The CDR3 DNA reads as TGTGCCAGCAGCTTAACGTTCGGTGACAAGAGGTTCTTC. It specifies CASSLTFGDKRFF.